This TCR beta chain was documented in a study of post-analysis software for immune sequencing data (dated by TCRdb to between 2014 and 2017). Turning to the overall study: Disease courses on record covered relapsing-remitting, secondary progressive and progressive-relapsing multiple sclerosis, though some patients had no subtype annotation. The multiple sclerosis patient repertoires were compared with more than 9 previously published healthy control repertoires from donors aged about 6 to 26 years. A subset of samples was prepared in parallel using single-end sample barcoding, then pooled and co-amplified after Illumina adapter ligation.

TCR beta repertoires were profiled from peripheral blood of some 13 young patients with multiple sclerosis to demonstrate the VDJtools post-analysis software. The multiple sclerosis patients were children and adolescents ranging in age from roughly 6 to 16 years. The cysteine opens and the phenylalanine closes a CDR3 of 14 amino acids. Kept here is only the CDR3 DNA, which spans 42 bases and is read in frame from base 1. V loses 5 bases, J loses 4 bases, and the germline ends lie 14 bases apart. As encoded in the germline V gene, CDR1 is SNHLY while CDR2 is FYNNEI. This clonotype was counted between two and nine times. Its antigen target is currently unknown. No base quality information exists; no much larger clone differs at one position. Paper-wide results and their limitations: The control group was slightly older than the multiple sclerosis patient group. Direct clustering with F measure showed strong co-clustering of samples prepared in the same batch, prompting a batch-effect correction. Significantly lower normalized Chao1 diversity was found in multiple sclerosis patients than in controls, suggesting substantial peripheral T-cell clonal expansion. Significantly higher frequencies in patients than in controls were found for five or six TRBV segments, including TRBV5-6, TRBV5-1 and TRBV20-1.

The library was produced with PCR. TCRdb lists the instrument as Illumina HiSeq 2500. To reduce PCR and sequencing biases, unique molecular identifiers were incorporated into the TCR beta cDNA libraries. Approximately 500,000 cDNA molecules were obtained for every 1 to 10 million input T cells, so each molecule roughly corresponded to one T cell. The patient libraries were prepared and sequenced with the same protocol used for the earlier healthy control dataset. Within a given batch, samples were prepared together, multiplexed and sequenced on the same HiSeq lane. The authors processed their data as follows. MIGEC was used to process the raw barcoded reads, and molecular identifier groups with only a single read were discarded before consensus assembly and CDR3 extraction. Clonotype tables were post-analysed with VDJtools, normalizing diversity by down-sampling all datasets to the smallest sample size. Repertoire overlap clustering matched CDR3 amino acid but not nucleotide sequences to correct batch-related cross-sample contamination. The public sequencing data were trimmed at Q25 with fastp and processed into clonotypes with MiXCR by TCRdb, which kept only in-frame beta chains. All rows with the same CDR3 protein become a single entry with the most common DNA and genes. In this record, the V and J calls reflect TCRdb's handling and not the investigators' own analysis. Within this sample are 750,000 to 950,000 distinct CDR3 sequences, with 46% of them counted one time only. The ten largest clones take up 4% to 5% of the sample.

The chain uses TRBV2 and TRBJ1-2, with TRBD1 perhaps the D gene, on 5 matching bases. The sample was blood. This clonotype originated in a girl aged 5 to 17 with multiple sclerosis. CDR3 loop: CASSTGGTGYGYTF. Here is the DNA: TGTGCCAGCAGTACCGGGGGGACGGGCTATGGCTACACCTTC.